This is a list of T cell receptor beta chains from one sample in a study of blood T cells in healthy people across ages. TCRdb called the 5' RACE reads again in MiXCR, with one record for every CDR3 protein. In the table there are approximately 1.5 million distinct CDR3 sequences, about 31% of which are singletons. The source material was blood. These receptors all stem from a woman aged 30 to 39 in good health. Each CDR3 is given with its conserved first and last residue. A D gene is named only where the DNA matches it firmly.

TRBJ1-2 | TRBV28 | - | CASLGSTDYGYTF
TRBJ1-1 | TRBV13 | - | CASSLAYTEAFF
TRBJ2-2 | TRBV28 | TRBD1 | CASNHDRGESTGELFF
TRBJ2-1 | TRBV2 | TRBD2 | CASSDSGSGTAASSYNEQFF
TRBJ2-5 | TRBV24-1 | TRBD1 | CATSGSRTGTETQYF
TRBJ2-7 | TRBV19 | TRBD2 | CAGSTTSGSREQYF
TRBJ1-1 | TRBV6-4 | - | CASSDYENTEAFF
TRBJ2-1 | TRBV20-1 | - | CSASTGSSYNEQFF
TRBJ1-2 | TRBV12-3/TRBV12-4 | - | CASSCEQANYGYTF
TRBJ1-1 | TRBV6-1 | - | CASSVGHPNTEAFF
TRBJ1-2 | TRBV27 | TRBD1 | CASSLLHRDRGRLIYGYTF
TRBJ2-7 | TRBV5-1 | TRBD2 | CASRLWFSGINEQYF
TRBJ1-2 | TRBV15 | TRBD1 | CATSKDRDYDGYTF
- | TRBV28 | TRBD2 | CASSFVGTSGIGEQYF
TRBJ2-7 | TRBV7-9 | - | CASSPINLRQYF
TRBJ2-6 | TRBV3-1 | - | CASSQDLMKYSGANVLTF
TRBJ2-6 | TRBV6-2/TRBV6-3 | TRBD1 | CASSSPGQGTTGANVRTF
- | TRBV27 | - | CASSLSVRGNEQYF
TRBJ1-2 | TRBV20-1 | TRBD1 | CTTRRTGKGYTF
TRBJ2-3 | TRBV12-3/TRBV12-4 | - | CASSFTGFDTQYF
TRBJ2-5 | TRBV13 | - | CASNSQIETQYF
TRBJ2-7 | TRBV20-1 | - | CSARSQLHGYEQYF
TRBJ2-7 | TRBV29-1 | - | CSAKRLGLPYEQYF
TRBJ2-5 | TRBV27 | - | CASSFLLGETQYF
TRBJ1-6 | TRBV4-1 | TRBD1 | CASSQNPGTGGNSPLHF
TRBJ2-7 | TRBV7-3 | TRBD1 | CASSSAGTGPYEQYF
TRBJ1-1 | TRBV4-1 | - | CAGNQGRGDTEAFF
TRBJ2-1 | TRBV5-1 | - | CASSLVTDNEQFF
TRBJ2-7 | TRBV7-9 | - | CASSPHVSGSGEQYF
- | TRBV12-3/TRBV12-4 | - | CASSLKARSEQYF
TRBJ1-2 | TRBV3-1 | TRBD1 | CASRRTGGEDGYTF
TRBJ2-5 | TRBV12-3/TRBV12-4 | - | CASSRQGLETQYF
TRBJ2-7 | TRBV29-1 | - | CSAGPDSYEQYF
TRBJ2-7 | TRBV29-1 | TRBD2 | CSAGVAGGDPYEQYF
TRBJ2-7 | TRBV6-2/TRBV6-3 | TRBD1 | CASSSGTGVTYEQYF
TRBJ2-3 | TRBV28 | - | CASSLGGTYTDTQYF
TRBJ1-2 | TRBV12-3/TRBV12-4 | TRBD1 | CASSRSSRGYGYTF
TRBJ2-1 | TRBV3-1 | - | CASSQENRVPNNEQFF
TRBJ1-2 | TRBV6-1 | TRBD1 | CASSGWTGGDGYTF
TRBJ1-2 | TRBV5-1 | TRBD1 | CASSVPGTGLRGYTF
TRBJ2-3 | TRBV27 | TRBD2 | CASSFSPYRAGEDTQYF
TRBJ1-2 | TRBV20-1 | - | CSAGPLVGGYTF
TRBJ2-7 | TRBV20-1 | TRBD2 | CSARIPSGRHYEQYF
TRBJ1-2 | TRBV5-6 | - | CASSWGTNKGGYTF
TRBJ2-5 | TRBV27 | TRBD2 | CASSPSSWAGGLKTQYF
TRBJ2-7 | TRBV6-2/TRBV6-3 | TRBD2 | CASSYSVGLAGANSYEQYF
TRBJ2-5 | TRBV4-1 | - | CASSQDSFGETQYF
TRBJ1-5 | TRBV5-1 | - | CASSLGSHQPQHF
TRBJ1-2 | TRBV7-3 | TRBD1 | CASSSDREKGGYTF
TRBJ2-1 | TRBV9 | - | CASSVAGEGGNEQFF
TRBJ2-1 | TRBV20-1 | - | CSASRLLDNEQFF
TRBJ2-7 | TRBV9 | TRBD2 | CASSGTGTSEQYF
TRBJ2-7 | TRBV30 | - | CAWSVQRFWEQYF
TRBJ2-1 | TRBV7-3 | - | CASSLSAPGGSYNEQFF
TRBJ2-7 | TRBV10-3 | TRBD1 | CAISDDRDSTYEQYF